This T cell receptor (beta chain) originates from a study of blood T cell repertoires in COVID-19. Study information: Material from acute and convalescent COVID-19 was sourced from the United States, Italy and Spain. T cells, B-cell-depleted T cells, or PBMCs provided the cDNA or gDNA that served as material.

As originally analysed: Estimation of nucleated cell counts was performed using reference gene primer amplification. TCRdb keeps only in-frame clones here, not all; method: immunoSEQ multiplex PCR. V and J calls and clone size are given by that table; D and trimming were obtained from the DNA. This repertoire shows 150,000 to 200,000 clones, around 89% found once; its top ten account for about 2.1%. This CDR3 contains 13 residues. Trimming cost V 3 bases and J 5 bases, with 13 bases left between them. Germline V lookup: CDR1 DFQATT, CDR2 SNEGSKA (reference sequence). The receptor was isolated from a man in his forties or fifties who had recovered from COVID-19. The sequenced sample was peripheral blood. This chain uses TRBV20-1 with TRBJ2-5; unclear D gene. The CDR3 DNA follows: TGCAGTGCTAGTATAGCACCGAGGGAGACCCAGTACTTC. This encodes CSASIAPRETQYF.